Below are 21 T cell receptor beta chains sequenced from a single sample in a study of blood T cells in healthy people across ages. Together with a sample-barcoded 5' primer, a J-beta primer mix was included in a second PCR lasting about 7 to 11 cycles. TCRdb independently ran MiXCR on the 5' RACE reads; one entry per CDR3 protein. The table has fewer than 2 million distinct CDR3 sequences, roughly 43% seen once. The sequenced sample consisted of blood. The receptors shown here come from a human donor in good health.

The chain uses TRBV7-9 and TRBJ2-7; 9 bases line up with TRBD1. The CDR3 consists of 14 residues. The V and J ends lost 5 bases and 4 bases, in that order; junction bases with no gene match: 6. In germline, CDR1 is SEHNR, CDR2 FQNEAQ (reference sequence). The CDR3 DNA is TGTGCCAGCAGCAAGCCGGGACAGGGTTACGAGCAGTACTTC. Protein product: CASSKPGQGYEQYF.

As to this clonotype: An end of the junction does not agree with germline; a read error may underlie this. This chain links TRBV9 with TRBJ1-5, with a weak D call TRBD1 (6 bases). CDR1 SGDLS and CDR2 YYNGEE come from the germline V gene. The CDR3 contains 14 residues. The CDR3 bases are TGTGCCAACAGCGCAGATGTCGGGGGCCAGCCCCAGCATTTT. Translating it yields CANSADVGGQPQHF.

In this sample, this clonotype turned up once. J is TRBJ2-2 and V is TRBV7-2; D gene unclear. Germline V lookup: CDR1 SGHTA, CDR2 FQGNSA. This CDR3 is built from 15 residues. The V end was cut by 5 bases, the J end by 1 base, with 11 bases between. CDR3 nucleotide sequence: TGTGCCAGCAGCCTTGGAGCATTGAACACCGGGGAGCTGTTTTTT. The encoded protein is CASSLGALNTGELFF.

This clonotype was recorded once. CDR3 bases: TGCAGCGCCACGGGGGGCATTGGCTATGGCTACACCTTC. Translated: CSATGGIGYGYTF. The chain couples TRBV29-1 to TRBJ1-2; tentative D call: TRBD1 (6 bases). Germline CDR1 and CDR2: SQVTM and ANQGSEA. The CDR3 is 13 amino acids. With 7 bases removed from V and 4 bases from J, the gap between germline ends came to 16 bases.

The gene calls are TRBV7-6 and TRBJ2-7; 7 bases align to TRBD1. CDR1 is SGHVS, CDR2 FNYEAQ, per germline. This CDR3 spans 15 amino acids. Unmatched junction bases numbered 3, after V lost 0 bases and J lost 1 base. CDR3 amino acids: CASSLARDSSYEQYF. The CDR3 region has the DNA TGTGCCAGCAGCTTAGCCCGGGACAGTTCCTACGAGCAGTACTTC.

This sequence joins TRBV20-1 and TRBJ2-4; 7 bases are shared with TRBD2. The DNA end is a closer match to TRBJ2-7, so the J assignment may be wrong. The CDR3 runs to 12 residues. Germline V gene sequence: CDR1 DFQATT, CDR2 SNEGSKA (reference sequence). In nucleotides, the CDR3 is TGCAGTGCCTGGGACTACGCCGACGAGCAGTACTTC. Its translation: CSAWDYADEQYF.

This clonotype was observed once. The rearrangement joins TRBV6-6 to TRBJ2-3; 14 bases align to TRBD2. Germline assignment: CDR1 MNHNY and CDR2 SVGAGI (reference sequence). V dropped 6 bases and J dropped 5; count of bases not matched to a gene: 7. There are 16 residues in the CDR3. Here the CDR3 DNA reads TGTGCCAGCAGCCGACTAGCGGGGGGGCCAGTAGATACGCAGTATTTT. This encodes CASSRLAGGPVDTQYF.

This clonotype appeared many times. In nucleotides, the CDR3 is TGTGCCAGCACCACGACAGGGGCTCTCAATGAGCAGTTCTTC. Its translation is CASTTTGALNEQFF. The chain couples TRBV12-3 or TRBV12-4 to TRBJ2-1; 8 bases line up with TRBD1. J gave up 6 bases and V 7 bases, and 8 bases lay outside the gene matches. The CDR3 sequence is 14 residues long.

This clonotype was counted only a few times. This sequence joins TRBV29-1 and TRBJ2-3, with D perhaps TRBD2 (6 bases). The CDR3 consists of 17 residues. Per germline, CDR1 SQVTM and CDR2 ANQGSEA. V lost 0 bases, J lost 0 bases, and 16 bases lay in between. The CDR3 DNA reads as TGCAGCGTTGAAGAAGGACCGGGACTTGGGAGCACAGATACGCAGTATTTT. This translates into CSVEEGPGLGSTDTQYF.

This clonotype was seen more than once but under ten times. The V call is TRBV4-1, the J call TRBJ2-3; D not resolved. CDR3 size: 13 residues. In germline, CDR1 is MGHRA, CDR2 YSYEKL. The V end was cut by 3 bases, the J end by 11 bases, with 15 bases between. The CDR3 loop reads CASSHAPGYEQYF. CDR3 sequence (DNA): TGCGCCAGCAGCCACGCGCCAGGCTACGAGCAGTATTTT.

This clonotype has more than one count but fewer than ten. This chain connects TRBV29-1 to TRBJ1-1, with D uncertain. CDR3 length equals 13 residues. V lost 4 bases, J lost 1 base, and 10 bases lay in between. Germline lookup yields CDR1 SQVTM and CDR2 ANQGSEA. The chain's CDR3 is CSVVKATNTEAFF. Written as DNA, the CDR3 is TGCAGCGTTGTTAAGGCTACGAACACTGAAGCTTTCTTT.

The chain combines TRBV18 with TRBJ2-7; 12 bases agree with TRBD1. V lost 4 bases and J lost 3; bases outside the gene matches: 7. CDR1 and CDR2 from the germline V gene are KGHSH and LQKENI. This CDR3 has 16 amino acids. The CDR3 nucleotides are TGTGCCAGCTCACTTGGGACAGGGGGCCCATACTACGAGCAGTACTTC. Its protein is CASSLGTGGPYYEQYF. Full variable domain (rest looked up from reference TRBV18 and TRBJ2-7): NAGVMQNPRHLVRRRGQEARLRCSPMKGHSHVYWYRQLPEEGLKFMVYLQKENIIDESGMPKERFSAEFPKEGPSILRIQQVVRGDSAAYFCASSLGTGGPYYEQYFGPGTRLTVT.

This chain links TRBV7-2 with TRBJ2-4; 13 bases align to TRBD2. Near its end, the DNA agrees better with TRBJ2-7, so the J call may be wrong. This CDR3 region has 18 residues. The germline gives CDR1 SGHTA, CDR2 FQGNSA. This CDR3 reads CASSLVGTSGDFPYEQYF. The CDR3 nucleotides read TGTGCCAGCAGCTTAGTAGGGACTAGCGGGGATTTCCCGTACGAGCAGTACTTC.

This clonotype was detected ten times or more. This chain links TRBV4-3 with TRBJ2-7; D gene unclear. V lost 2 bases and J lost 0, with 11 bases in between. This CDR3 spans 15 amino acids. Germline lookup yields CDR1 LGHNA and CDR2 YSLEER. The chain's CDR3 is CASSQWTDSSYEQYF. The DNA of the CDR3 is TGCGCCAGCAGCCAATGGACCGATAGCTCCTACGAGCAGTACTTC.

V gene TRBV21-1 combines with J gene TRBJ2-3. TRBV21-1 is classified as a pseudogene. The CDR3 is 13 residues long. The CDR3 sequence is CASSKKSTDTQYF. The DNA of the CDR3 is TGTGCCAGCAGCAAAAAAAGCACAGATACGCAGTATTTT.

This chain uses TRBV24-1 with TRBJ2-1; TRBD2 is a possible D gene (5 bases). V gave up 1 base and J gave up 0 bases, with 15 bases separating them. The CDR3 runs 18 residues. The germline V gene encodes CDR1 KGHDR and CDR2 SFDVKD. Here the CDR3 reads CATSDFGLKESSYNEQFF. CDR3 in DNA: TGTGCCACCAGTGATTTTGGACTCAAGGAGAGCTCCTACAATGAGCAGTTCTTC.

This clonotype was seen a few times. The chain's CDR3 is CASSQVYRGTDTQYF. In DNA form, the CDR3 reads TGCGCCAGCAGCCAAGTATACAGGGGCACAGATACGCAGTATTTT. This chain connects TRBV4-1 to TRBJ2-3; a weak D match, TRBD1 (6 bases). With 1 base removed from V and 1 base from J, the gap between germline ends came to 9 bases. The CDR3 consists of 15 residues. CDR1 is MGHRA and CDR2 is YSYEKL in the germline V gene.

V and J are TRBV9 and TRBJ2-3, with 9 bases lining up with TRBD2. CDR3 length equals 17 residues. Germline-derived CDR1 and CDR2 are SGDLS and YYNGEE. J gave up 4 bases and V 0 bases, and 9 bases lay outside the gene matches. In DNA form, the CDR3 reads TGTGCCAGCAGCGTAGACAGAAGCGGGGGGATCGCAGATACGCAGTATTTT. Amino acid sequence: CASSVDRSGGIADTQYF.

The rearrangement joins TRBV12-3 or TRBV12-4 to TRBJ1-1; D not certain. Trimming removed 4 bases from V and 0 bases from J, with 6 bases in between. The CDR3 extends over 13 amino acids. The CDR3 reads CASSWAVNTEAFF. The CDR3 region has the DNA TGTGCCAGCAGTTGGGCAGTGAACACTGAAGCTTTCTTT.

The chain joins TRBV2 to TRBJ1-2, with 8 positions matching TRBD1. The CDR3 covers 15 residues. Germline V gives CDR1 SNHLY, CDR2 FYNNEI. After removal of 6 bases from V and 4 bases from J, the junction contained 10 bases not matched to a gene. The CDR3 reads CASRTSGQGGYGYTF. The CDR3 region has the DNA TGTGCCAGCAGAACCTCTGGACAGGGCGGCTATGGCTACACCTTC.

The rearrangement uses TRBV20-1 and TRBJ2-7; TRBD1 might be the D (5 bases). CDR3 length equals 13 residues. The V gene lost 5 bases and the J gene lost 2 bases, with 13 bases spanning the gap. Looked up from germline, CDR1 is DFQATT and CDR2 is SNEGSKA (reference sequence). The DNA for the CDR3 is TGCAGTGCTGATGGGCAGGGCCCCTACGAGCAGTACTTC. Amino acids: CSADGQGPYEQYF.